This T cell receptor beta chain was documented in a study of T cell repertoires in cytomegalovirus infection. General study points: Using cumulative public TCR beta family frequency, the authors identified those who carried CMV together with the relevant HLA. The ex vivo response was dominated by HLA-C-restricted CMV-specific TCR beta clonotypes.

Germline loops: CDR1 LGHNT, CDR2 FRNRAP. The CDR3 is 16 amino acids. V lost 0 bases and J lost 1; bases outside the gene matches: 4. This clonotype was counted between two and nine times. No antigen is known for it. MiXCR was run by TCRdb on the reads, yielding one entry per CDR3 protein. Here the sample spans roughly 160,000 distinct CDR3 sequences, about 20% being singletons. The sequence came from a human donor in good health (CMV status not recorded). Some clones in this sample may be carry-over from other donors' samples. The chain is built from TRBV12-5 and TRBJ1-1; 8 bases agree with TRBD1. The sequences come from CD8+ T cells from cultured PBMCs, collected from culture after CMV antigen stimulation. The DNA of the CDR3 is TGTGCTAGTGGTTTGGTTCAAGGACAGGGGAACACTGAAGCTTTCTTT. Protein sequence: CASGLVQGQGNTEAFF.